This TCR beta chain was identified during a study of regulatory T cells in long-lasting Graves disease. Study-wide context: Graves' patients, newly diagnosed, had taken antithyroid drugs under 3 months.

Combining iRepertoire HTBI primers with Arm-PCR of CDR3 regions, the authors built TCR beta libraries. Authors' data handling: Gene usage covered approximately 65 TRBV and 14 TRBJ segments. MiXCR, applied by TCRdb to the multiplex PCR reads, yields one record per CDR3 protein. TCRdb's processing, not the authors', yielded these V and J calls. The sample holds hundreds of thousands of distinct CDR3 sequences, about 16% seen once. Study results and caveats: TRBV28, TRBJ1-2 and TRBJ2-5 were segments that persistent disease favored. Peripheral blood alone, not thyroid tissue, underwent study.

Time point reported: newly diagnosed GD, antithyroid drugs for less than 3 months. Extracted RNA from PBMCs served as the source of the TCR library. This CDR3 is built from 15 residues. Germline lookup yields CDR1 SGHRS and CDR2 YFSETQ. Comments on this clonotype: Its cognate antigen is unknown. One junction end does not reproduce the germline sequence, and a read error may be involved.

These data also formed part of another study, on T cells in Graves' hyperthyroidism and ophthalmopathy.

The genes are TRBV5-1 and TRBJ2-7, with 7 bases that match TRBD1. Source: peripheral blood mononuclear cells (PBMCs), taken at new diagnosis, from a patient treated with antithyroid drugs. The source of this sequence is a woman in her twenties or thirties with Graves disease. CDR3 in amino acids: CANSSTGTALTEQYF. CDR3 nucleotides: TGCGCCAACAGCTCCACCGGGACAGCTCTTACCGAGCAGTACTTC.